A single sample is the source of the 32 T cell receptor beta chains below, sequenced in a study of OX40 agonist ivuxolimab in advanced cancers. Only in-frame clones appear in the TCRdb table, and some are missing; sequencing was by immunoSEQ multiplex PCR. The sample has roughly 110,000 clones, just over 90% seen once. The sequencing here drew on CD4+ or CD8+ T cells sorted from blood, taken in a trial of the OX40 agonist ivuxolimab. The origin of the receptors is an adult with an advanced solid tumor such as melanoma, head and neck, liver or kidney cancer.

This sequence joins TRBV5-1 and TRBJ2-1; 9 nucleotides align to TRBD1. The CDR3 spans 17 residues. J gave up 7 bases and V 0 bases, and 11 bases lay outside the gene matches. Germline-derived CDR1 and CDR2 are SGHRS and YFSETQ. The CDR3 region is CASSLGGMGQGLNEQFF. For the CDR3, the DNA is TGCGCCAGCAGCTTGGGGGGTATGGGACAGGGCCTTAATGAGCAGTTCTTC. Supplemented by reference TRBV5-1 and TRBJ2-1, the full variable domain reads KAGVTQTPRYLIKTRGQQVTLSCSPISGHRSVSWYQQTPGQGLQFLFEYFSETQRNKGNFPGRFSGRQFSNSRSEMNVSTLELGDSALYLCASSLGGMGQGLNEQFFGPGTRLTVL.

The rearrangement links TRBV2 to TRBJ2-6; the D is unclear. This CDR3 contains 15 residues. The V end lost 5 bases, the J end lost 2 bases, and 10 bases lay between the germline ends. The germline CDR1 and CDR2 sequences are SNHLY and FYNNEI. The chain's CDR3 is CASSPELAGANVLTF. The CDR3 coding sequence is TGTGCCAGCAGTCCCGAGTTGGCTGGGGCCAACGTCCTGACTTTC.

This clone was counted once. The CDR3 reads CATSGTGRQPQHF. CDR3 nucleotide sequence: TGTGCCACCAGCGGGACAGGGAGGCAGCCCCAGCATTTT. The V call is TRBV15, the J call TRBJ1-5; 9 bases line up with TRBD1. Looked up from germline, CDR1 is LNHNV and CDR2 is YYDKDF (reference sequence). This CDR3 spans 13 amino acids. The junction had 3 bases not matched to a gene; V was cut back by 5 bases and J by 7 bases.

This chain connects TRBV7-2 to TRBJ2-1; TRBD2 matches 8 bases. V was pared by 5 bases and J by 0 bases, with 9 bases of the junction left unmatched. Germline V gene sequence: CDR1 SGHTA, CDR2 FQGNSA. The CDR3 runs to 17 residues. The CDR3 sequence: CASSRRAGASSYNEQFF. CDR3 sequence (DNA): TGTGCCAGCAGCCGGCGAGCGGGGGCAAGCTCCTACAATGAGCAGTTCTTC.

The rearrangement links TRBV28 to TRBJ1-2; D is ambiguous. This CDR3 contains 13 residues. In germline, CDR1 is MDHEN, CDR2 SYDVKM. Trimming took 3 bases from V and 4 from J, leaving 9 bases between them. This CDR3 reads CASSFNVIYGYTF. CDR3 sequence (DNA): TGTGCCAGCAGTTTTAACGTTATCTATGGCTACACCTTC.

The rearrangement links TRBV27 to TRBJ2-5; 8 bases align to TRBD2. Per the germline V gene, CDR1 is MNHEY and CDR2 is SMNVEV (reference sequence). The trim removed 8 bases at V and 2 bases at J, leaving 10 bases unmatched. The CDR3 loop spans 15 amino acids. The DNA for the CDR3 is TGTGCCAGCGCCCACGGGCGGGGGGTACAAGAGACCCAGTACTTC. Translating gives CASAHGRGVQETQYF.

The chain has TRBV18 and TRBJ1-6; 8 bases line up with TRBD1. This CDR3 is 16 amino acids long. Trimming cost V 2 bases and J 3 bases; bases outside gene matches: 3. Germline loops: CDR1 KGHSH, CDR2 LQKENI. CDR3 protein: CASSPTGTGYNSPLHF. The CDR3 region has the DNA TGTGCCAGCTCACCAACCGGGACAGGCTATAATTCACCCCTCCACTTT.

This chain joins TRBV4-2 and TRBJ1-2; the D gene is possibly TRBD1 (6 bases). The CDR3 has 17 amino acids. Germline loops: CDR1 LGHNA, CDR2 YNFKEQ. The V end was cut by 1 base, the J end by 0 bases, with 15 bases between. This CDR3 reads CASSQGPGGPANYGYTF. In DNA form, the CDR3 reads TGTGCCAGCAGCCAAGGGCCTGGGGGGCCAGCTAACTATGGCTACACCTTC.

V is TRBV5-4 and J is TRBJ1-1; D is undetermined. CDR1 is SGHNT and CDR2 is YYREEE in the germline V gene (reference sequence). Trimming removed 1 base from V and 7 bases from J, with 8 bases in between. CDR3 length equals 12 residues. CDR3 sequence: CASSLQTDEAFF. CDR3 nucleotide sequence: TGTGCCAGCAGCTTGCAGACGGATGAAGCTTTCTTT.

The CDR3 bases are TGTGCCAGCTCCGGGGGCGACTTAGAGACCCAGTACTTC. It specifies CASSGGDLETQYF. The chain combines TRBV18 with TRBJ2-5; tentatively, D is TRBD1 or TRBD2 (6 bases each). CDR1 KGHSH and CDR2 LQKENI come from the germline V gene. Trimming stripped 6 bases from V and 4 bases from J, with 12 bases between. The CDR3 has 13 amino acids.

The V and J genes are TRBV5-1 and TRBJ2-2, with D possibly TRBD2 on 5 matching bases. The CDR3 has 14 amino acids. Trimming shortened V by 0 bases and J by 5 bases, and 8 bases separated the two germline ends. From germline, CDR1 is SGHRS and CDR2 YFSETQ. CDR3 DNA: TGCGCCAGCAGCTTGGCCAGCGGTACCGGGGAGCTGTTTTTT. Translating gives CASSLASGTGELFF.

The chain recombines TRBV7-2 with TRBJ1-2, with 8 nucleotides matching TRBD1. Unmatched junction bases numbered 10, after V lost 4 bases and J lost 6 bases. Germline CDR1 SGHTA, CDR2 FQGNSA. CDR3 length equals 15 residues. CDR3 DNA sequence: TGTGCCAGCAGCTCCTGGACAGGGCTTTACGATGGCTACACCTTC. Encoded protein: CASSSWTGLYDGYTF. Together with reference TRBV7-2 and TRBJ1-2, the CDR3 gives the full variable domain: GAGVSQSPSNKVTEKGKDVELRCDPISGHTALYWYRQSLGQGLEFLIYFQGNSAPDKSGLPSDRFSAERTGGSVSTLTIQRTQQEDSAVYLCASSSWTGLYDGYTFGSGTRLTVV.

To note about this clone: The same CDR3 is also encoded by other DNA sequences in this sample. The chain employs TRBV11-3 and TRBJ2-3; no definite D call. The CDR3 loop spans 12 amino acids. Germline V gives CDR1 SGHNT, CDR2 YENEEA. Trimming took off 0 bases at V and 6 bases at J, with 4 bases between the two ends. CDR3: CASSLEGDTQYF. DNA of the CDR3: TGTGCCAGCAGCTTAGAGGGGGATACGCAGTATTTT.

The V and J genes are TRBV7-2 and TRBJ2-3; TRBD1 aligns across 8 bases. Germline CDR1 SGHTA, CDR2 FQGNSA. This CDR3 is 13 amino acids long. V lost 8 bases, J lost 0 bases, and 1 base stayed unmatched. The chain's CDR3 is CASGQGSTDTQYF. CDR3 DNA sequence: TGTGCCAGCGGACAGGGAAGCACAGATACGCAGTATTTT.

The chain joins TRBV5-6 to TRBJ1-2; D ambiguous. Per the germline V gene, CDR1 is SGHDT and CDR2 is YYEEEE. Trimming stripped 4 bases from V and 5 bases from J, with 9 bases between. The CDR3 spans 12 residues. CDR3 loop: CASSMGIYGYTF. The CDR3 nucleotides read TGTGCCAGCAGCATGGGTATTTATGGCTACACCTTC.

The chain has TRBV25-1 and TRBJ1-6; D gene unclear. Germline V lookup: CDR1 MGHDK, CDR2 SYGVNS. The germline V and J ends were trimmed by 6 bases and 7 bases, with 19 bases remaining between them. The CDR3 length is 16 residues. The CDR3 loop reads CASRRGGGSFNSPLHF. DNA of the CDR3: TGTGCCAGCAGGCGGGGAGGCGGATCGTTCAATTCACCCCTCCACTTT.

This chain links TRBV5-4 with TRBJ2-5; 9 bases are shared with TRBD2. The CDR3 runs to 15 residues. The germline CDR1 and CDR2 sequences are SGHNT and YYREEE (reference sequence). The V gene end was trimmed by 5 bases and the J gene end by 5 bases; junction bases not matched to a gene: 10. DNA for the CDR3: TGTGCCAGCAGAGCAGCGGGGGGCCAGTTGGAGACCCAGTACTTC. This encodes CASRAAGGQLETQYF.

The V call is TRBV30, the J call TRBJ1-2; possibly TRBD1 for D (5 bases). V was trimmed by 2 bases and J by 14 bases, leaving 15 bases between them. CDR1 GTSNPN and CDR2 SVGIG come from the germline V gene (reference sequence). This CDR3 region has 11 residues. CDR3 in DNA: TGTGCCTGGAGTAATATAGGGACTAATACCTTC. It codes for CAWSNIGTNTF.

The V and J genes are TRBV5-1 and TRBJ2-5; 10 nucleotides agree with TRBD1. The CDR3 runs 16 residues. V lost 2 bases and J lost 4; bases outside the gene matches: 8. From germline, CDR1 is SGHRS and CDR2 YFSETQ. CDR3 protein: CASSFRGQGQSETQYF. The CDR3 bases are TGCGCCAGCAGCTTCCGGGGACAGGGGCAGTCAGAGACCCAGTACTTC.

The gene calls are TRBV7-2 and TRBJ2-1; TRBD2 aligns across 14 bases. The CDR3 runs 17 residues. V lost 4 bases and J lost 7; bases outside the gene matches: 9. Germline CDR1 reads SGHTA; CDR2 reads FQGNSA. CDR3 coding DNA: TGTGCCAGCAGCTCGGGGACTAGCGGGGGCCCCGTTAATGAGCAGTTCTTC. Translation: CASSSGTSGGPVNEQFF. Supplemented by reference TRBV7-2 and TRBJ2-1, the full variable domain reads GAGVSQSPSNKVTEKGKDVELRCDPISGHTALYWYRQSLGQGLEFLIYFQGNSAPDKSGLPSDRFSAERTGGSVSTLTIQRTQQEDSAVYLCASSSGTSGGPVNEQFFGPGTRLTVL.

The chain links TRBV7-9 to TRBJ2-1; 9 nucleotides line up with TRBD2. Losses at the gene ends were 6 bases for V and 0 bases for J; bases not matched to a gene: 3. Germline V CDR1 and CDR2: SEHNR, FQNEAQ (reference sequence). The CDR3 has 15 residues. The CDR3, as DNA: TGTGCCAGCAGTGTAGCGGGGGCCTCCTACAATGAGCAGTTCTTC. Translating it yields CASSVAGASYNEQFF. Looking up the rest from reference TRBV7-9 and TRBJ2-1 gives the full variable domain: DTGVSQNPRHKITKRGQNVTFRCDPISEHNRLYWYRQTLGQGPEFLTYFQNEAQLEKSRLLSDRFSAERPKGSFSTLEIQRTEQGDSAMYLCASSVAGASYNEQFFGPGTRLTVL.

The chain recombines TRBV30 with TRBJ1-1; the D is unclear. The CDR3 consists of 14 residues. V shed 0 bases and J shed 5 bases, with 13 bases lying between them. In germline, CDR1 is GTSNPN, CDR2 SVGIG (reference sequence). CDR3 in amino acids: CAWSVKLGGTEAFF. The CDR3 DNA reads TGTGCCTGGAGTGTAAAGCTCGGCGGGACTGAAGCTTTCTTT.

This clone was counted once. The CDR3 DNA reads TGCGCCAGCAGCCAGGAACAGGGGGTCGCCGGGGAGCTGTTTTTT. This codes for CASSQEQGVAGELFF. V gene TRBV4-3 combines with J gene TRBJ2-2, with TRBD1 identical over 8 bases. CDR1 LGHNA and CDR2 YSLEER come from the germline V gene. V was clipped by 3 bases and J by 6 bases; unmatched bases: 6. CDR3 size: 15 residues.

This rearrangement joins TRBV6-5 to TRBJ2-3, with 12 bases matching TRBD2. CDR1 and CDR2 from the germline V gene are MNHEY and SVGAGI. The V gene end was trimmed by 2 bases and the J gene end by 8 bases; junction bases not matched to a gene: 8. This CDR3 is 16 amino acids long. CDR3 loop: CASSYTPLAGGRTQYF. The CDR3 nucleotides are TGTGCCAGCAGTTACACACCCCTAGCGGGGGGGCGTACGCAGTATTTT.

The V gene is TRBV7-9, the J gene TRBJ2-1; possibly TRBD1 for D (5 bases). Germline V CDR1 and CDR2: SEHNR, FQNEAQ (reference sequence). CDR3 length equals 14 residues. V was cut by 5 bases and J by 3 bases, with 11 bases left in between. In DNA form, the CDR3 reads TGTGCCAGCAGCCCCCGGACATACTACAATGAGCAGTTCTTC. It encodes CASSPRTYYNEQFF. The entire variable domain, with the rest obtained from reference TRBV7-9 and TRBJ2-1, is as follows: DTGVSQNPRHKITKRGQNVTFRCDPISEHNRLYWYRQTLGQGPEFLTYFQNEAQLEKSRLLSDRFSAERPKGSFSTLEIQRTEQGDSAMYLCASSPRTYYNEQFFGPGTRLTVL.

The table lists this clone with a count of one. The chain recombines TRBV20-1 with TRBJ1-1, with D maybe TRBD1 (5 bases). This CDR3 has 10 amino acids. The germline V gene has CDR1 DFQATT and CDR2 SNEGSKA (reference sequence). The CDR3 reads CRVGGLEAFF. The CDR3 nucleotides are TGCAGGGTTGGGGGTCTTGAAGCTTTCTTT.

The chain combines TRBV5-1 with TRBJ1-2; TRBD1 matches 8 bases. The CDR3 covers 15 residues. The V segment lost 4 bases and the J segment 6 bases; nucleotides outside the gene matches: 11. CDR1 and CDR2 from the germline V gene are SGHRS and YFSETQ. In nucleotides, the CDR3 is TGCGCCAGCAGCCGGACCGACGGACAGGGCAATGGCTACACCTTC. The encoded protein is CASSRTDGQGNGYTF.

The J gene is TRBJ2-1, the V gene TRBV5-6; D is unclear. V shed 1 base and J shed 9 bases, with 5 bases lying between them. CDR1 is SGHDT and CDR2 is YYEEEE in the germline V gene. This CDR3 has 11 residues. CDR3 amino acids: CASSLRVEQFF. The CDR3 DNA reads TGTGCCAGCAGCTTGCGCGTTGAGCAGTTCTTC.

About this clone: Other DNA sequences within the sample encode an identical CDR3. The DNA for the CDR3 is TGTGCCAGCTCACCAAGACAGAACACCGGGGAGCTGTTTTTT. It encodes CASSPRQNTGELFF. This sequence joins TRBV18 and TRBJ2-2, with D hard to call. This CDR3 spans 14 amino acids. The germline gives CDR1 KGHSH, CDR2 LQKENI. Between the trimmed V and J ends, which lost 2 bases and 1 base, there was a span of 5 bases.

This clone was counted a single time. This rearrangement joins TRBV19 to TRBJ1-1, with a tentative D call TRBD1 (6 bases). The ends were cut back, 6 bases at V and 0 bases at J, with 11 bases in the middle. Germline loops: CDR1 LNHDA, CDR2 SQIVND (reference sequence). The CDR3 covers 14 residues. CDR3 nucleotide sequence: TGTGCCAGTAGCGCGGACAGAATGAACACTGAAGCTTTCTTT. This gives the protein CASSADRMNTEAFF.

This rearrangement joins TRBV15 to TRBJ1-3; TRBD1 might be the D (6 bases). CDR1 LNHNV and CDR2 YYDKDF come from the germline V gene (reference sequence). V lost 5 bases, J lost 0 bases, and 11 bases lay in between. This CDR3 is built from 15 residues. CDR3 DNA: TGTGCCACCAGCCGCGGACAGTCCTCTGGAAACACCATATATTTT. It specifies CATSRGQSSGNTIYF.

This chain uses TRBV5-1 with TRBJ2-6, with D unresolved. CDR1 is SGHRS, CDR2 YFSETQ, per germline. There are 16 residues in the CDR3. The V gene lost 4 bases and the J gene lost 0 bases, with 11 bases spanning the gap. In DNA form, the CDR3 reads TGCGCCAGCAGCCTGATAACGGTCTCTGGGGCCAACGTCCTGACTTTC. Translated: CASSLITVSGANVLTF.